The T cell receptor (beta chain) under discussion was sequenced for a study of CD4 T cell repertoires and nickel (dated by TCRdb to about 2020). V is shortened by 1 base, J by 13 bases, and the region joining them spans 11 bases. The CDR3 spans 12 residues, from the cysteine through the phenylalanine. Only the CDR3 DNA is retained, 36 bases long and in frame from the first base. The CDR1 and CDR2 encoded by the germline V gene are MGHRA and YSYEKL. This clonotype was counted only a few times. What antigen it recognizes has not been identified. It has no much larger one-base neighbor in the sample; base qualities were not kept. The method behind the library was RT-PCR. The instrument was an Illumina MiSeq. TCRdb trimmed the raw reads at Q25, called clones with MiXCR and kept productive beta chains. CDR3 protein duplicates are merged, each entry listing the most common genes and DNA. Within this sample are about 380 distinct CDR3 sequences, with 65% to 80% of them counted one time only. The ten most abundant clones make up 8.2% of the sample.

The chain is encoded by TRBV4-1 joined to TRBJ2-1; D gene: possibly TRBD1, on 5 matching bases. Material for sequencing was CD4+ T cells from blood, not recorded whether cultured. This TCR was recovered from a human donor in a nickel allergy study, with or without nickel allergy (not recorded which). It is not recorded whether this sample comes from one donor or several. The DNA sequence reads TGCGCCAGCAGCCAAGTTCCTGGGGCACAGTTCTTC. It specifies CASSQVPGAQFF.